The 22 T cell receptor beta chains below all came from one sample that was sequenced in a study of cytomegalovirus exposure and HLA in healthy donors (dated by TCRdb to about 2017). Library preparation employed the immunoSEQ multiplex PCR assay. A mixture of 60 forward primers for TCR Vbeta segments and 13 reverse primers for TCR Jbeta segments was used in the multiplex PCR. What TCRdb holds here is the immuneACCESS table cut down to in-frame rearrangements. Part of the clones is not present; checked against another copy, under half of the missing clones reflect an unresolved V gene, and the others are unexplained. The sample includes over 80,000 clones, with approximately 72% observed a single time. The ten largest make up about 3% of the sample. Sequencing input: PBMCs. These receptors all stem from a woman aged 40 to 50 in good health and CMV-seronegative.

This clone was observed a handful of times. The rearrangement links TRBV10-2 to TRBJ2-7; 8 bases align to TRBD2. The CDR3 extends over 15 amino acids. From germline, CDR1 is WSHSY and CDR2 SAAADI. The V and J ends lost 7 bases and 2 bases, in that order; junction bases with no gene match: 10. The CDR3 region is CASKDGGLGAYEQYF. The DNA for the CDR3 is TGCGCCAGCAAGGACGGGGGACTAGGGGCCTACGAGCAGTACTTC.

The CDR3 here is CASSLGRGGNTEAFF. The CDR3 DNA follows: TGCGCCAGCAGCTTGGGCAGGGGTGGAAATACTGAAGCTTTCTTT. The V call is TRBV5-1, the J call TRBJ1-1, with a tentative D call TRBD1 (6 bases). Germline V lookup: CDR1 SGHRS, CDR2 YFSETQ. There are 15 residues in the CDR3. Trimming cost V 0 bases and J 5 bases, with 14 bases left between them.

This clone came up a few times. The CDR3: CASSGRDRNSYEQYF. CDR3 DNA sequence: TGTGCCAGCAGCGGGCGGGACAGAAACTCCTACGAGCAGTACTTC. This chain connects TRBV27 to TRBJ2-7; a weak D match, TRBD1 (7 bases). The CDR3 covers 15 residues. Deletions cut 6 bases from V and 0 bases from J, with 15 bases between. Germline values: CDR1 MNHEY, CDR2 SMNVEV (reference sequence).

This sequence joins TRBV11-3 and TRBJ2-3; D unresolved. CDR1 is SGHNT and CDR2 is YENEEA in the germline V gene. The CDR3 has 16 amino acids. The V and J ends lost 2 bases and 0 bases respectively, with 12 bases between them. The CDR3 DNA reads as TGTGCCAGCAGCTTAATACTTGCGCATAGCACAGATACGCAGTATTTT. Translated, it gives CASSLILAHSTDTQYF.

The chain employs TRBV28 and TRBJ2-7, with 9 nucleotides matching TRBD1. This CDR3 contains 14 residues. V lost 4 bases and J lost 5; bases outside the gene matches: 6. CDR1 and CDR2 from the germline V gene are MDHEN and SYDVKM. CDR3 nucleotide sequence: TGTGCCAGCAGTTCCGACAGGGGGTTCGACGAGCAGTACTTC. Amino acid sequence: CASSSDRGFDEQYF.

V and J are TRBV5-4 and TRBJ2-7; 14 bases map to TRBD2. Trimming at V came to 4 bases and at J to 3 bases, leaving 6 bases not matched to a gene. The V gene's germline CDR1 is SGHNT and CDR2 YYREEE (reference sequence). This CDR3 has 16 residues. DNA of the CDR3: TGTGCCAGCAGCGGTGGGACTAGCGGGAGTCTCTACGAGCAGTACTTC. Its protein product is CASSGGTSGSLYEQYF.

V usage is TRBV6-1 and J usage is TRBJ2-1, with D unresolved. Germline-derived CDR1 and CDR2 are MNHNS and SASEGT. Trimming stripped 6 bases from V and 3 bases from J, with 3 bases between. This CDR3 contains 11 residues. DNA for the CDR3: TGTGCCAGCAGCAACTACAATGAGCAGTTCTTC. It yields the protein CASSNYNEQFF.

The chain carries TRBV27 and TRBJ2-5; D may be TRBD2 (7 bases). The J call may be in error: the DNA end matches TRBJ2-7 better. The CDR3 is 15 amino acids. The V gene's germline CDR1 is MNHEY and CDR2 SMNVEV (reference sequence). The chain's CDR3 is CASSNGGGRGHEQYF. CDR3 in DNA: TGTGCCAGCAGCAATGGGGGGGGGCGGGGACACGAGCAGTACTTC.

The CDR3 reads CASSPVDRPTRYEQYF. The CDR3 DNA sequence: TGTGCCAGCAGCCCCGTGGACAGGCCGACTCGGTACGAGCAGTACTTC. V gene TRBV11-2 combines with J gene TRBJ2-7; 7 bases agree with TRBD1. Germline assignment: CDR1 SGHAT and CDR2 FQNNGV. This CDR3 is built from 16 residues. V lost 5 bases and J lost 4; bases outside the gene matches: 14.

As for this clone: Other DNA sequences within the sample encode an identical CDR3. The genes are TRBV6-5 and TRBJ1-1; 9 bases line up with TRBD1. The germline CDR1 and CDR2 sequences are MNHEY and SVGAGI. V shed 4 bases, J shed 0 bases, and the junction held 6 bases outside the gene matches. The CDR3 is 16 amino acids. The CDR3 DNA follows: TGTGCCAGCAGTTTCCGGGACAGGGTCGTGAACACTGAAGCTTTCTTT. It codes for CASSFRDRVVNTEAFF.

This sequence joins TRBV6-5 and TRBJ2-7; D is unclear. V dropped 4 bases and J dropped 0 bases, with 13 bases sitting between them. The CDR3 has 15 amino acids. Germline CDR1 MNHEY, CDR2 SVGAGI. This CDR3 is CASSSPASSSYEQYF. DNA for the CDR3: TGTGCCAGCAGTTCCCCGGCCTCTAGCTCCTACGAGCAGTACTTC.

The rearrangement links TRBV25-1 to TRBJ2-2, with 7 bases lining up with TRBD1. V was clipped by 6 bases and J by 0 bases; unmatched bases: 7. Germline CDR1 and CDR2: MGHDK and SYGVNS. The CDR3 totals 16 residues. This chain's CDR3 is CASSPQGISNTGELFF. CDR3 nucleotide sequence: TGTGCCAGCAGCCCACAGGGGATATCGAACACCGGGGAGCTGTTTTTT.

This rearrangement joins TRBV5-8 to TRBJ2-3; 8 bases line up with TRBD1. After removal of 4 bases from V and 6 bases from J, the junction contained 10 bases not matched to a gene. CDR1 is SGHTS and CDR2 is YDEGEE in the germline V gene. CDR3 length equals 15 residues. CDR3 nucleotides: TGTGCCAGCAGCGTCGGACAGGGTGATCGGGATACGCAGTATTTT. It translates to CASSVGQGDRDTQYF.

The chain joins TRBV29-1 to TRBJ1-2; TRBD1 matches at 8 bases. Germline CDR1 is SQVTM and CDR2 is ANQGSEA. This CDR3 contains 13 residues. The ends lost 6 bases at V and 8 bases at J; junction bases unmatched: 11. The DNA of the CDR3 is TGCAGCGTCCCGGTAGGACAGGGTTGGGGCTACACCTTC. Translated: CSVPVGQGWGYTF. Combining the CDR3 with reference TRBV29-1 and TRBJ1-2 gives the whole variable domain SAVISQKPSRDICQRGTSLTIQCQVDSQVTMMFWYRQQPGQSLTLIATANQGSEATYESGFVIDKFPISRPNLTFSTLTVSNMSPEDSSIYLCSVPVGQGWGYTFGSGTRLTVV.

The chain is built from TRBV7-2 and TRBJ1-5; D is perhaps TRBD1 (5 bases). Trimming stripped 4 bases from V and 6 bases from J, with 16 bases between. The CDR3 has 15 residues. Germline V gives CDR1 SGHTA, CDR2 FQGNSA. As DNA, the CDR3 is TGTGCCAGCAGCTGGGATCAGGGCCTCGGTCAGCCCCAGCATTTT. Amino acids: CASSWDQGLGQPQHF.

V is TRBV28 and J is TRBJ1-2, with no clear D. Trimming took off 4 bases at V and 8 bases at J, with 11 bases between the two ends. This CDR3 is 12 amino acids long. Germline-derived CDR1 and CDR2 are MDHEN and SYDVKM. The CDR3 is CASSSGLKGYTF. In DNA, the CDR3 is TGTGCCAGCAGTTCTGGACTCAAAGGCTACACCTTC.

A word on this clone: Its ends do not fully match the called genes, so a read error is possible. The CDR3 is CSSSRLAVSSGELFF. The CDR3 nucleotides read TGTTCCAGCAGCAGACTAGCGGTTAGTTCCGGGGAGCTGTTTTTT. This rearrangement joins TRBV7-9 to TRBJ2-2; 9 positions agree with TRBD2. The length of the CDR3 is 15 residues. Germline assignment: CDR1 SEHNR and CDR2 FQNEAQ (reference sequence).

The chain employs TRBV9 and TRBJ2-5; a possible D gene is TRBD2 (5 bases). The CDR3 contains 14 residues. V was trimmed by 2 bases and J by 1 base, leaving 9 bases between them. The V gene's germline CDR1 is SGDLS and CDR2 YYNGEE. Here the CDR3 DNA reads TGTGCCAGCAGCGTTAGCGTAGGCCAAGAGACCCAGTACTTC. This gives the protein CASSVSVGQETQYF.

This chain uses TRBV5-4 with TRBJ2-7, with 7 positions matching TRBD1. The germline V gene has CDR1 SGHNT and CDR2 YYREEE (reference sequence). The trim removed 4 bases at V and 2 bases at J, leaving 12 bases unmatched. The CDR3 is made up of 16 amino acids. The CDR3 coding sequence is TGTGCCAGCAGCCTACCCCCGGGACAGAGCACCTACGAGCAGTACTTC. As protein: CASSLPPGQSTYEQYF. The full variable domain, completed using reference TRBV5-4 and TRBJ2-7, is ETGVTQSPTHLIKTRGQQVTLRCSSQSGHNTVSWYQQALGQGPQFIFQYYREEENGRGNFPPRFSGLQFPNYSSELNVNALELDDSALYLCASSLPPGQSTYEQYFGPGTRLTVT.

This clone was recorded only once. This chain connects TRBV7-8 to TRBJ2-5, with D possibly being TRBD2 (6 bases). The V end lost 5 bases, the J end lost 4 bases, and 17 bases lay between the germline ends. Germline CDR1 and CDR2: SGHVS and FQNEAQ. The CDR3 has 15 residues. The CDR3 region has the DNA TGTGCCAGCAGCCGAGGGACTGGGAGAGTAGAGACCCAGTACTTC. Amino acid sequence: CASSRGTGRVETQYF.

The chain links TRBV28 to TRBJ2-2, with D tentatively TRBD2 (5 bases). The V end was cut by 6 bases, the J end by 6 bases, with 11 bases between. Germline CDR1 reads MDHEN; CDR2 reads SYDVKM. The CDR3 is 13 residues long. The chain's CDR3 is CASRQERAGELFF. The CDR3 coding sequence is TGTGCCAGCAGACAAGAGAGGGCCGGGGAGCTGTTTTTT.

This clone has a count of ten or more. The rearrangement joins TRBV6-5 to TRBJ2-7, with TRBD1 matching 9 bases. Losses at the gene ends were 10 bases for V and 6 bases for J; bases not matched to a gene: 4. Germline CDR1 is MNHEY and CDR2 is SVGAGI. The length of the CDR3 is 11 residues. The CDR3 coding sequence is TGTGCCACCTTGACAGGGGGCGAGCAGTACTTC. It is translated as CATLTGGEQYF.